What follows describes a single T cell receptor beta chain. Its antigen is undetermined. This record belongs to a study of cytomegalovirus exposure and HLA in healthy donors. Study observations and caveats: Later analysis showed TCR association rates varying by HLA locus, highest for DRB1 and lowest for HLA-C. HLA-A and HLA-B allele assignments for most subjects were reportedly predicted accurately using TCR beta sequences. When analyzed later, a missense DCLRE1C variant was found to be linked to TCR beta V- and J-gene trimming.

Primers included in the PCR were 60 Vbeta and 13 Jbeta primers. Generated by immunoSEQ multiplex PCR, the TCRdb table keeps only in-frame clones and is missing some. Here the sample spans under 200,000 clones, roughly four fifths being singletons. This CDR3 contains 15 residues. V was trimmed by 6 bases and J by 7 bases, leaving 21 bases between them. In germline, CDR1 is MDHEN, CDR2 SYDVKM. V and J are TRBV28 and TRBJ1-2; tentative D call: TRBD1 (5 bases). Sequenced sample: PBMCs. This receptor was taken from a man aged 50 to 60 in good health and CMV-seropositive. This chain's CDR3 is CASRGRVSGDGGYTF. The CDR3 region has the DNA TGTGCCAGCAGGGGGAGGGTGTCGGGGGATGGTGGCTACACCTTC.